This T cell receptor (beta chain) was documented in a study of T cells in Graves' hyperthyroidism and ophthalmopathy. The wider study: Pretreatment peripheral blood was obtained at initial diagnosis. Study observations and caveats: Clonotypes that were expanded in thyroid above 0.001 mostly appeared in blood too.

From around 11 ml of fresh peripheral blood, PBMCs were isolated. Authors of the study amplified TCR beta CDR3 regions from RNA transcripts. Primed by the HTBI set, a first-round RT-PCR was run on the TCR CDR3. TCRdb recomputed calls from the multiplex PCR reads with MiXCR, one row per CDR3 protein. The sample yields nearly 600,000 distinct CDR3 sequences, about 14% seen once. V dropped 2 bases and J dropped 3; count of bases not matched to a gene: 4. Germline V lookup: CDR1 MNHEY, CDR2 SMNVEV (reference sequence). This CDR3 contains 15 residues. At least ten counts were recorded for this clonotype. Its antigen is currently unknown.

Sequencing was done on a sample of blood. The chain combines TRBV27 with TRBJ2-4; TRBD2 aligns across 7 bases. The sequence came from a woman in her late teens or twenties with Graves' ophthalmopathy. The CDR3 region has the DNA TGTGCCAGCAGTTTACTAGGGGAGGGCAAAAACATTCAGTACTTC. Translating gives CASSLLGEGKNIQYF.